A single sample is the source of the 16 T cell receptor beta chains below, sequenced in a study of T cells in Graves' hyperthyroidism and ophthalmopathy. It was RNA transcripts that yielded the amplified TCR beta CDR3 regions. First-round RT-PCR with HTBI primers amplified the TCR CDR3 region. One entry per CDR3 protein results from TCRdb running MiXCR on the multiplex PCR reads. This sample carries roughly 840,000 distinct CDR3 sequences, 38% of them seen once, and the ten largest clones take about 8.9%. Input material: blood. These receptors were collected from a man aged 18-30 years with Graves' hyperthyroidism.

The J gene is TRBJ1-2, the V gene TRBV11-2; the match to TRBD1 covers 10 bases. Trimming took 5 bases from V and 5 from J; bases not matched to a gene: 8. Germline V gene data show CDR1 as SGHAT and CDR2 as FQNNGV. The CDR3 contains 15 residues. CDR3 protein: CASSDSGTGEYGYTF. CDR3 bases: TGTGCCAGCAGCGACTCCGGGACAGGGGAATATGGCTACACCTTC.

Many counts were recorded for this clonotype. The chain links TRBV9 to TRBJ1-1; no firm D call. The V end lost 3 bases, the J end lost 0 bases, and 15 bases lay between the germline ends. This CDR3 is built from 16 residues. Germline-derived CDR1 and CDR2 are SGDLS and YYNGEE. DNA for the CDR3: TGTGCCAGCAGCGCCGGCACCCTAGCGGTGAACACTGAAGCTTTCTTT. Protein product: CASSAGTLAVNTEAFF.

The rearrangement links TRBV10-3 to TRBJ1-1, with TRBD1 as a possible D gene (5 bases). V dropped 10 bases and J dropped 0 bases, with 12 bases sitting between them. Germline CDR1 is ENHRY and CDR2 is SYGVKD. The CDR3 has 13 amino acids. The CDR3 is CASIRALNTEAFF. As DNA, the CDR3 is TGTGCCAGCATCAGGGCTTTGAACACTGAAGCTTTCTTT.

The count of this clonotype is one. This chain uses TRBV20-1 with TRBJ2-7, with TRBD2 matching 11 bases. The CDR3 loop spans 17 amino acids. V dropped 3 bases and J dropped 6; count of bases not matched to a gene: 16. The germline gives CDR1 DFQATT, CDR2 SNEGSKA (reference sequence). CDR3 sequence reads: CSASPDPASGRSLEQYF. In nucleotides, the CDR3 is TGCAGTGCTAGTCCCGACCCCGCTAGCGGGAGGTCTCTCGAGCAGTACTTC.

The genes are TRBV16 and TRBJ2-2, with D maybe TRBD2 (5 bases). Germline assignment: CDR1 KGHSY and CDR2 FQNENV. The V end lost 4 bases, the J end lost 6 bases, and 9 bases lay between the germline ends. The CDR3 has 13 residues. DNA for the CDR3: TGTGCCAGCAGCCCGTCGAGGGCCGGGGAGCTGTTTTTT. The encoded protein is CASSPSRAGELFF.

The V and J genes are TRBV15 and TRBJ1-5; TRBD1 agrees at 7 bases. V shed 3 bases and J 2 bases; nucleotides not matched to a gene: 4. Looked up from germline, CDR1 is LNHNV and CDR2 is YYDKDF (reference sequence). The CDR3 has 15 residues. The CDR3 region has the DNA TGTGCCACCAGCAGTTGGGGGACAGGCAATCAGCCCCAGCATTTT. Its translation is CATSSWGTGNQPQHF.

This clonotype appeared a few times. The V gene is TRBV2, the J gene TRBJ2-2; 9 bases line up with TRBD1. The ends lost 9 bases at V and 4 bases at J; junction bases unmatched: 21. CDR3 length: 19 residues. In germline, CDR1 is SNHLY, CDR2 FYNNEI. CDR3 region: CASSYSIGTGRFVTGELFF. In DNA form, the CDR3 reads TGTGCCAGTAGTTACTCAATCGGGACAGGGCGGTTCGTCACCGGGGAGCTGTTTTTT.

About this clonotype: A much larger clone lies one base from this, so it may be a read error. The rearrangement uses TRBV7-3 and TRBJ2-7; D assignment may be TRBD1 or TRBD2 (5 bases each). Germline loops: CDR1 SGHTA, CDR2 FQGTGA. This CDR3 region has 15 residues. CDR3 region: CAISDPGTRDYAQYF. CDR3 nucleotides: TGTGCCATCAGTGACCCTGGGACCCGAGACTACGCGCAGTACTTC.

The chain carries TRBV6-1 and TRBJ1-5; D not certain. The V end lost 6 bases, the J end lost 11 bases, and 11 bases lay between the germline ends. Germline V CDR1 and CDR2: MNHNS, SASEGT. The CDR3 consists of 11 residues. DNA for the CDR3: TGTGCCAGCAGCCGTGGCAAGGCCCAGCATTTT. Amino acid sequence: CASSRGKAQHF.

Worth noting for this clonotype: A much larger clone lies one base from this, so it may be a read error. This CDR3 is CAISGGPAVSYEQYF. Written as DNA, the CDR3 is TGTGCCATCAGTGGGGGACCAGCGGTTTCCTACGAGCAGTACTTC. J is TRBJ2-7 and V is TRBV2, with D perhaps TRBD1 or TRBD2 (5 bases each). CDR3 length equals 15 residues. Looked up from germline, CDR1 is SNHLY and CDR2 is FYNNEI.

The chain joins TRBV20-1 to TRBJ1-5; 8 nucleotides agree with TRBD1. Germline V gene data show CDR1 as DFQATT and CDR2 as SNEGSKA (reference sequence). The CDR3 extends over 16 amino acids. With 1 base clipped from V and 7 bases from J, the junction kept 12 bases outside the gene matches. Here the CDR3 reads CSARGRTGWYEQPQHF. The CDR3 DNA reads as TGCAGTGCTAGAGGAAGGACAGGGTGGTACGAGCAGCCCCAGCATTTT.

Notes on this clonotype: One junction end disagrees with the germline gene, perhaps due to a read error. V is TRBV20-1 and J is TRBJ2-2; D assignment may be TRBD1 or TRBD2 (6 bases each). CDR1 and CDR2 from the germline V gene are DFQATT and SNEGSKA (reference sequence). This CDR3 is 14 amino acids long. CDR3 amino acids: CSARDFRGAGELFF. DNA of the CDR3: TGCAGTGCTCGAGATTTTAGGGGGGCCGGGGAGCTGTTTTTT.

Many counts were recorded for this clonotype. The gene calls are TRBV10-3 and TRBJ1-2, with TRBD1 identical over 8 bases. Germline V gives CDR1 ENHRY, CDR2 SYGVKD. This CDR3 contains 15 residues. V lost 6 bases to trimming and J lost 8 bases; unmatched junction nucleotides: 14. CDR3: CAISQDRVGPGGYTF. CDR3 DNA sequence: TGTGCCATCAGCCAGGACAGGGTTGGACCCGGAGGCTACACCTTC.

This clonotype was detected only a few times. The chain recombines TRBV29-1 with TRBJ2-7; D unclear. V lost 2 bases, J lost 0 bases, and 8 bases lay in between. From germline, CDR1 is SQVTM and CDR2 ANQGSEA. The CDR3 has 13 residues. Written as DNA, the CDR3 is TGCAGCGTTGAAAGTCAGACCTCCTACGAGCAGTACTTC. It encodes CSVESQTSYEQYF.

This rearrangement joins TRBV28 to TRBJ2-7; 10 bases are shared with TRBD2. This CDR3 comprises 14 residues. Germline-derived CDR1 and CDR2 are MDHEN and SYDVKM. Unmatched junction bases numbered 6, after V lost 7 bases and J lost 3 bases. As DNA, the CDR3 is TGTGCCAGCACCTCACTAGCGGGGATCTACGAGCAGTACTTC. This translates into CASTSLAGIYEQYF.

This clonotype came up a few times. The J gene is TRBJ1-1, the V gene TRBV5-5, with D perhaps matching TRBD1 (5 bases). Trimming stripped 2 bases from V and 5 bases from J, with 13 bases between. Germline assignment: CDR1 SGHKS and CDR2 YYEKEE (reference sequence). This CDR3 is 14 amino acids long. The CDR3 nucleotides are TGTGCCAGCAGCTTCGGCAGGGCGGGAACTGAAGCTTTCTTT. This translates into CASSFGRAGTEAFF. Full variable domain (remainder filled in from reference TRBV5-5 and TRBJ1-1): DAGVTQSPTHLIKTRGQQVTLRCSPISGHKSVSWYQQVLGQGPQFIFQYYEKEERGRGNFPDRFSARQFPNYSSELNVNALLLGDSALYLCASSFGRAGTEAFFGQGTRLTVV.